The 2 T cell receptor beta chains presented below share a single source sample, sequenced in a study of cytomegalovirus exposure and HLA in healthy donors. PCR involved 60 Vbeta and 13 Jbeta primers. Here immunoSEQ multiplex PCR was the method, and the copy in TCRdb shows in-frame clones only, minus some. Its clone listing holds under 200,000 clones. Sequences were obtained from PBMCs. All receptors come from a woman aged 18-29 years in good health and CMV-seropositive.

The chain has TRBV28 and TRBJ2-7; 15 bases are shared with TRBD2. The germline gives CDR1 MDHEN, CDR2 SYDVKM. This CDR3 comprises 21 residues. The trim removed 2 bases at V and 2 bases at J, leaving 16 bases unmatched. DNA for the CDR3: TGTGCCAGCAGTTTAACGCCCGATGGACTAGCGGGAGGGCCTTTGCCCTACGAGCAGTACTTC. Its translation is CASSLTPDGLAGGPLPYEQYF.

The chain is built from TRBV6-1 and TRBJ2-7, with 9 bases matching TRBD1. The germline V gene has CDR1 MNHNS and CDR2 SASEGT. V trimming: 5 bases; J trimming: 6 bases; junction bases outside the gene matches: 11. CDR3 length: 15 amino acids. The CDR3 coding sequence is TGTGCCAGCAGTCCCTTAGGGACAGGGAATTCCGAGCAGTACTTC. Translated, it gives CASSPLGTGNSEQYF.